The present T cell receptor (beta chain) was sequenced within a study of control samples from healthy donors and cancer patients. This CDR3 comprises 13 residues. Trimming left V 5 bases short and J 10 bases short, with 17 bases between. Per germline, CDR1 SGHTA and CDR2 FQGNSA. TCRdb keeps only in-frame clones here, not all; method: immunoSEQ multiplex PCR. Here the sample spans 70,000 to 75,000 clones, roughly 89% being singletons. The chain recombines TRBV7-2 with TRBJ1-1; D is perhaps TRBD1 (6 bases). Sequenced: PBMCs. The source of this sequence is a man aged 60 to 75 with lung cancer. As DNA, the CDR3 is TGTGCCAGCAGCCCTCGGCGGGGGCACGGAGCTTTCTTT. This sequence encodes CASSPRRGHGAFF.